The 11 T cell receptor beta chains in this list originate from one sample, sequenced in a study of spatial heterogeneity in lung cancer. TCRdb reanalysed the 5' RACE reads using MiXCR and keeps one entry per CDR3 protein. The sample includes 20,000 to 30,000 distinct CDR3 sequences, roughly 9.7% seen only once; the top ten take about a fifth. Time point of the sample: blood at routine non-recurrence follow-up after resection. Source: PBMCs, taken at follow-up. The source is a male donor with early-stage non-small cell lung cancer.

This clonotype appeared a few times. The V call is TRBV7-2, the J call TRBJ2-7; a possible D gene is TRBD1 (6 bases). V was pared by 3 bases and J by 3 bases, with 12 bases between. This CDR3 is 14 amino acids long. Germline V lookup: CDR1 SGHTA, CDR2 FQGNSA. The CDR3 bases are TGTGCCAGCAGCTTGTCCCGGGACAACTACGAGCAGTACTTC. Amino acid sequence: CASSLSRDNYEQYF.

This clonotype has ten or more counts. The CDR3 region has the DNA TGCGCCAGCAGCCATCGAACAGGCTCCTACGAGCAGTACTTC. Translation: CASSHRTGSYEQYF. The chain carries TRBV4-3 and TRBJ2-7, with TRBD1 as a possible D gene (5 bases). CDR1 is LGHNA and CDR2 is YSLEER in the germline V gene. The V and J ends lost 3 bases and 0 bases respectively, with 9 bases between them. The CDR3 consists of 14 residues.

This clonotype was found many times. The chain combines TRBV6-2 or TRBV6-3 with TRBJ2-3, with 7 bases lining up with TRBD1. CDR3 length equals 15 residues. The germline CDR1 and CDR2 sequences are MNHEY and SVGEGT. The junction had 9 bases not matched to a gene; V was cut back by 6 bases and J by 3 bases. DNA of the CDR3: TGTGCCAGCAGGCGTCCAGGGGGTATAACAGATACGCAGTATTTT. Protein: CASRRPGGITDTQYF.

This clonotype has ten or more counts. The rearrangement joins TRBV9 to TRBJ1-1, with 7 bases identical to TRBD1. Looked up from germline, CDR1 is SGDLS and CDR2 is YYNGEE. J was trimmed by 4 bases and V by 3 bases; bases with no gene match: 12. The CDR3 loop spans 16 amino acids. The CDR3 loop is CASSAHRGTPSTEAFF. In DNA form, the CDR3 reads TGTGCCAGCAGCGCCCACAGGGGCACCCCGAGCACTGAAGCTTTCTTT.

This clonotype has a handful of counts. The chain uses TRBV15 and TRBJ2-1, with 10 bases aligning to TRBD2. CDR1 is LNHNV and CDR2 is YYDKDF in the germline V gene (reference sequence). V dropped 0 bases and J dropped 6; count of bases not matched to a gene: 5. The CDR3 length is 16 residues. CDR3 in DNA: TGTGCCACCAGCAGAGATCCGCTAGCGGGGGTCAATGAGCAGTTCTTC. It specifies CATSRDPLAGVNEQFF.

This chain connects TRBV7-9 to TRBJ2-5; D remains unclear. Germline V gene data show CDR1 as SEHNR and CDR2 as FQNEAQ (reference sequence). Trimming pared 1 base from V and 4 bases from J, leaving 4 bases between. There are 12 residues in the CDR3. Written as DNA, the CDR3 is TGTGCCAGCAGCTTAGTAGGAGAGACCCAGTACTTC. Residues: CASSLVGETQYF.

Ten or more counts support this clonotype. The chain joins TRBV9 to TRBJ1-2; no clear D. Germline CDR1 reads SGDLS; CDR2 reads YYNGEE. Trimming shortened V by 2 bases and J by 2 bases, and 7 bases separated the two germline ends. The length of the CDR3 is 13 residues. CDR3 bases: TGTGCCAGCAGCGTTACAGAGAACTATGGCTACACCTTC. Translation: CASSVTENYGYTF.

This clonotype was observed a handful of times. A junction end diverges from the germline sequence, so it may reflect a read error. The J gene is TRBJ2-7, the V gene TRBV10-3, with 9 bases fitting TRBD2. The CDR3 totals 15 residues. Germline V gene sequence: CDR1 ENHRY, CDR2 SYGVKD. As DNA, the CDR3 is TGTGCCATCAGGAGGGGACTAGCTACGTCCTCCGAGCAGTACTTC. It translates to CAIRRGLATSSEQYF.

The chain is built from TRBV14 and TRBJ2-1, with TRBD2 as a possible D gene (6 bases). Per the germline V gene, CDR1 is SGHDN and CDR2 is FVKESK. The CDR3 sequence is 14 residues long. V dropped 1 base and J dropped 10 bases, with 14 bases sitting between them. The CDR3 DNA reads as TGTGCCAGCAGCCAAGTAGGCGGGATTTGGGAGCAGTTCTTC. It is translated as CASSQVGGIWEQFF.

The chain employs TRBV6-5 and TRBJ2-3; 9 positions agree with TRBD1. Germline CDR1 and CDR2: MNHEY and SVGAGI. The CDR3 extends over 16 amino acids. The J segment lost 2 bases and the V segment lost 0 bases, leaving 3 bases of the junction unmatched. The CDR3: CASSYSTGGFTDTQYF. The DNA of the CDR3 is TGTGCCAGCAGTTACTCGACAGGGGGATTCACAGATACGCAGTATTTT.

The table lists this clonotype with a few counts. The chain employs TRBV6-1 and TRBJ2-7; 7 nucleotides agree with TRBD1. This CDR3 contains 12 residues. V was pared by 6 bases and J by 3 bases, with 2 bases of the junction left unmatched. The germline V gene has CDR1 MNHNS and CDR2 SASEGT. The CDR3 DNA sequence: TGTGCCAGCAGGGACAGGAGCTACGAGCAGTACTTC. It codes for CASRDRSYEQYF.